A selection of T cell receptor beta chains follows, all from one sample in a study of CD8 T cells in Susac syndrome. TCRdb itself ran the immunoSEQ multiplex PCR reads through MiXCR, one entry per CDR3 protein. The table has some 120,000 distinct CDR3 sequences, less than 95% seen once. Sequenced: CD4+ T cells from PBMCs. The receptor source for this set is a human donor with multiple sclerosis. The CDR3 runs from the conserved cysteine through the conserved F or W. Not all rows give a size; the values are once, few, many and, for expanded clones, a class.

len	v_gene	j_gene	abundance	CDR3aa
14	TRBV5-4	TRBJ2-3	-	CASSWGDSTDTQYF
16	TRBV7-9	TRBJ2-7	-	CASDHSDRGNSYEQYF
13	TRBV10-3	TRBJ1-6	-	CAIRRQLDSPLHF
14	TRBV30	TRBJ2-7	-	CAWKARDRDHEQYF
14	TRBV30	TRBJ1-2	-	CAWSVPGQSYGYTF
14	TRBV7-3	TRBJ2-3	-	CASKRDRTSDTQYF
14	TRBV5-1	TRBJ2-6	-	CATGTAPGANVLTF
13	TRBV2	TRBJ1-5	-	CASTTGQVQPQHF
13	TRBV7-9	TRBJ1-1	few	CASSPRGGTEAFF
16	TRBV5-1	TRBJ1-6	-	CASSSSNRAGNSPLHF
13	TRBV19	TRBJ1-2	-	CASTRDWDYGYTF
13	TRBV10-3	TRBJ2-7	-	CAISQGAKYEQYF
14	TRBV12-3/TRBV12-4	TRBJ1-2	-	CASIRGQGTGGYTF
14	TRBV7-8	TRBJ1-1	once	CASSLGGADTEAFF
11	TRBV5-6	TRBJ1-1	-	CASSLNREAFF
14	TRBV18	TRBJ2-5	-	CASSPGQGQETQYF
14	TRBV29-1	TRBJ1-2	-	CSVSGQRKDYGYTF
18	TRBV4-1	TRBJ1-3	once	CASSQGLKGKSSGNTIYF
14	TRBV12-3/TRBV12-4	TRBJ1-2	-	CASTTTGANYGYTF
13	TRBV5-4	TRBJ2-1	-	CASSAKDHNEQFF
16	TRBV23-1	TRBJ2-4	-	CASSQSRTVAKNIQYF
14	TRBV27	TRBJ1-1	-	CASSGGRLNTEAFF
15	TRBV20-1	TRBJ2-1	-	CSASRTSGHYNEQFF
14	TRBV7-9	TRBJ1-3	-	CASSLSESGNTIYF
11	TRBV20-1	TRBJ2-5	-	CSASGSETQYF
13	TRBV6-6	TRBJ1-5	-	CASSQQGHQPQHF
12	TRBV6-1	TRBJ2-1	few	CASSRSPDVQFF
13	TRBV20-1	TRBJ2-1	-	CSARDQTGGEQFF
13	TRBV7-2	TRBJ2-7	-	CASSPGRPYEQYF
14	TRBV19	TRBJ1-1	-	CASTSQTMNTEAFF
14	TRBV29-1	TRBJ1-1	-	CSAYPGQAEAEAFF
14	TRBV3-1	TRBJ2-7	-	CASSQGRSSYEQYF
15	TRBV5-1	TRBJ1-1	few	CASSPGQGLNTEAFF
16	TRBV20-1	TRBJ2-5	-	CSARDAWQGAKETQYF
18	TRBV5-1	TRBJ2-6	-	CASSTNWDRSSGANVLTF
14	TRBV5-1	TRBJ2-5	-	CASSFGQAQETQYF
15	TRBV3-1	TRBJ1-6	-	CASSQGSGTNSPLHF
16	TRBV5-6	TRBJ2-5	-	CASENLAGGHQETQYF
14	TRBV15	TRBJ1-1	-	CATETGRADTEAFF
11	TRBV10-3	TRBJ2-5	-	CAISPGETQYF
17	TRBV6-5	TRBJ1-3	-	CASSYNGQANSGNTIYF
18	TRBV12-3/TRBV12-4	TRBJ1-1	-	CASSRFGRGRRGDTEAFF
14	TRBV5-1	TRBJ1-1	-	CASRISTGNTEAFF
14	TRBV29-1	TRBJ1-1	-	CSAEPFLGGTEAFF
15	TRBV20-1	TRBJ2-3	-	CSARNWGGPTDTQYF